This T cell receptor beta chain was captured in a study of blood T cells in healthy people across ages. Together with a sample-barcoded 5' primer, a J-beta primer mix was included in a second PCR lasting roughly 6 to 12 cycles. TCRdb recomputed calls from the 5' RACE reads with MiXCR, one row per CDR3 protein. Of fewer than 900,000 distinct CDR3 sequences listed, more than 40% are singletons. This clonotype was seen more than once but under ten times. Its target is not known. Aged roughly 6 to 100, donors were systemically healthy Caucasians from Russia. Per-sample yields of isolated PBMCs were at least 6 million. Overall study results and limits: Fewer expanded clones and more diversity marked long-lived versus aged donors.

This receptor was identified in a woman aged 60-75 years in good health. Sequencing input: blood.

DNA of the CDR3: TGTGCCAGCAGTGAACGAGGGACGCGCAATGAGCAGTTCTTC. The encoded protein is CASSERGTRNEQFF. The V and J genes are TRBV2 and TRBJ2-1; D may match TRBD1 or TRBD2 (5 bases each). Trimming removed 2 bases at V and 6 bases at J, with 11 bases between. This CDR3 contains 14 residues. Germline CDR1 is SNHLY and CDR2 is FYNNEI.